This T cell receptor beta chain originates from a study of CD8 T cells in ankylosing spondylitis. Worth noting for this clonotype: Its matching antigen is unknown.

Overall study findings and caveats: Ankylosing spondylitis blood appeared to carry a characteristic TCR beta motif of roughly 8 highly homologous variants. CD8+ by phenotype, disease-linked clones were relatively rare in peripheral blood.

TCRdb recomputed calls from the 5' RACE reads with MiXCR, one row per CDR3 protein. The table lists just over 150,000 distinct CDR3 sequences, roughly 18% of them singletons. CDR3 length equals 15 residues. V gave up 5 bases and J gave up 4 bases; unmatched junction bases: 10. The germline gives CDR1 MNHEY, CDR2 SMNVEV (reference sequence). The sequencing sample was made of blood, either unsorted or a sorted T cell fraction (not recorded which). The sequence was obtained from a male donor with ankylosing spondylitis or in good health (not recorded which). The V and J genes are TRBV27 and TRBJ2-5; 7 bases fit TRBD1. The CDR3 DNA follows: TGTGCCAGCAGTCCGAGGGGGCGCGGCCCAGAGACCCAGTACTTC. It is translated as CASSPRGRGPETQYF.